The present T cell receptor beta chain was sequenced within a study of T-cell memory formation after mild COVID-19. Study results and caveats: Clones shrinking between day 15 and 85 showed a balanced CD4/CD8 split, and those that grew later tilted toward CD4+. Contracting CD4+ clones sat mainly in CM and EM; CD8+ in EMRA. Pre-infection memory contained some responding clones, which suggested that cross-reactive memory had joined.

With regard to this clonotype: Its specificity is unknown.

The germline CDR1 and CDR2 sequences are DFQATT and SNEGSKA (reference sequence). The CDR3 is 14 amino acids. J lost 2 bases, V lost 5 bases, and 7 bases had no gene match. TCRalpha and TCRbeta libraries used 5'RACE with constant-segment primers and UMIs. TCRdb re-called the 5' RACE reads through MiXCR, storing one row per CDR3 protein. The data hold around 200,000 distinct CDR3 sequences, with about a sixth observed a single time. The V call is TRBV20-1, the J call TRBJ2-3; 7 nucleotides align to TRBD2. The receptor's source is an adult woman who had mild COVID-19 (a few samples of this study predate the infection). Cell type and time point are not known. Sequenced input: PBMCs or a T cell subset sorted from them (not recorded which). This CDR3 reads CSALTRDYTDTQYF. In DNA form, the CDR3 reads TGCAGTGCTCTGACGCGGGACTACACAGATACGCAGTATTTT.